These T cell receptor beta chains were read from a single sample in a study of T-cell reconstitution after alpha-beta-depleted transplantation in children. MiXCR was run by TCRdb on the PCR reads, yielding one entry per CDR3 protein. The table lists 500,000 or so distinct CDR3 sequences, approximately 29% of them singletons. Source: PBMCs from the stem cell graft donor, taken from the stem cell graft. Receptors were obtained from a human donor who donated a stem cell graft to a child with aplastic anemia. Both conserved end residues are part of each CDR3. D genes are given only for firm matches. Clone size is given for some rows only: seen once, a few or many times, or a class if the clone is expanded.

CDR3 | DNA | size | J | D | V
CASSPGGTTEAFF | TGTGCCAGCAGCCCGGGAGGGACCACTGAAGCTTTCTTT | - | TRBJ1-1 | - | TRBV7-9
CASSFRLAGGPEEQFF | TGTGCCAGTAGTTTCCGACTAGCGGGAGGGCCAGAGGAGCAGTTCTTC | - | TRBJ2-1 | TRBD2 | TRBV19
CSARSRDMRGQYF | TGCAGTGCTAGGTCCCGGGACATGCGGGGGCAGTACTTC | - | TRBJ2-7 | - | TRBV20-1
CASTGLSGRRNEQFF | TGTGCCAGCACGGGGCTTAGCGGGAGGAGGAATGAGCAGTTCTTC | - | TRBJ2-1 | TRBD2 | TRBV6-5
CSARDWEVSSETQYF | TGCAGTGCTAGAGATTGGGAAGTATCATCGGAGACCCAGTACTTC | few | TRBJ2-5 | - | TRBV20-1
CASSRDNVGYEQYF | TGTGCCAGCAGCCGAGACAACGTCGGCTACGAGCAGTACTTC | - | TRBJ2-7 | - | TRBV6-1
CSSSPEGGPIGYGYTF | TGCAGTTCGAGCCCGGAGGGCGGGCCAATAGGGTATGGCTACACCTTC | few | TRBJ1-2 | - | TRBV20-1
CASSGLRSYYEQYF | TGTGCCAGCAGTGGGCTCAGGAGCTACTACGAGCAGTACTTC | few | TRBJ2-7 | - | TRBV6-1
CASSDGRMNTEAFF | TGTGCCAGCAGTGATGGCCGCATGAACACTGAAGCTTTCTTT | - | TRBJ1-1 | - | TRBV6-1
CSVGFTSGNTIYF | TGCAGCGTTGGATTCACCTCTGGAAACACCATATATTTT | few | TRBJ1-3 | - | TRBV29-1
CASSIVWTSGSPNTGELFF | TGTGCCAGTAGTATAGTCTGGACTAGCGGGAGTCCGAACACCGGGGAGCTGTTTTTT | - | TRBJ2-2 | TRBD2 | TRBV19
CAISESEGTSGRADEQYF | TGTGCCATCAGTGAGTCGGAAGGGACTAGCGGGAGGGCCGACGAGCAGTACTTC | once | TRBJ2-7 | TRBD2 | TRBV10-3
CAWSVRLANEQFF | TGTGCCTGGAGTGTACGACTAGCTAATGAGCAGTTCTTC | many | TRBJ2-1 | TRBD2 | TRBV30
CASSPGTSGSIADTQYF | TGTGCCAGCAGCCCCGGGACTAGCGGGAGTATTGCAGATACGCAGTATTTT | - | TRBJ2-3 | TRBD2 | TRBV7-2